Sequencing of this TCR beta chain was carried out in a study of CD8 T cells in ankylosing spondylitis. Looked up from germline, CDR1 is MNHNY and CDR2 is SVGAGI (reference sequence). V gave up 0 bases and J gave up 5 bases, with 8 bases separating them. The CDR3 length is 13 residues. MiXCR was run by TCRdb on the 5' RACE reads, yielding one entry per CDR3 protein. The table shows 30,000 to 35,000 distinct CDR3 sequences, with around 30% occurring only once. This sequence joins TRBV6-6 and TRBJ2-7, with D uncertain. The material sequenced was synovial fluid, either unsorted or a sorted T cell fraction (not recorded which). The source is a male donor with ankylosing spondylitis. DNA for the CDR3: TGTGCCAGCAGTTACTCGCCGGAACACGAGCAGTACTTC. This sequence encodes CASSYSPEHEQYF.